The rows below give T cell receptor beta chains drawn from one sample of a study of T-cell reconstitution after alpha-beta-depleted transplantation in children. TCRdb re-called the PCR reads with MiXCR, one entry per CDR3 protein. This table has about 100,000 distinct CDR3 sequences, around 5.9% appearing once. The specimen comprised PBMCs, mostly from graft donor cells, sampled 60 days after TCRalphabeta/CD19-depleted stem cell transplant. The receptors were sampled from a female patient between 2 and 10 years old who had a stem cell transplant for Fanconi anemia, so the T cells may come from the graft donor. The CDR3 runs from the conserved cysteine through the conserved F or W. The order of the fields is V gene, D gene, J gene, clone size, CDR3 protein, CDR3 DNA. D genes are given only for firm matches. Rows may omit the clone size; those that give it use once, few, many or a size class.

V gene: TRBV7-2; D gene: TRBD1; J gene: TRBJ2-3; clone size: medium-sized; CDR3 protein: CASSRSRTGYTDTQYF; CDR3 DNA: TGTGCCAGCAGTCGATCCAGGACAGGATACACAGATACGCAGTATTTT
V gene: TRBV11-2; D gene: .; J gene: TRBJ2-3; clone size: many; CDR3 protein: CASSLDRRGVDTQYF; CDR3 DNA: TGTGCCAGCAGCTTGGACAGGAGGGGAGTGGATACGCAGTATTTT
V gene: TRBV20-1; D gene: TRBD2; J gene: TRBJ2-5; clone size: many; CDR3 protein: CSARVRGRGRETQYF; CDR3 DNA: TGCAGTGCTAGAGTTCGCGGGAGGGGTAGGGAGACCCAGTACTTC
V gene: TRBV20-1; D gene: .; J gene: TRBJ2-1; clone size: .; CDR3 protein: CSARSPRASYNEQFF; CDR3 DNA: TGCAGTGCTAGATCGCCCAGGGCCTCCTACAATGAGCAGTTCTTC
V gene: TRBV7-8; D gene: .; J gene: TRBJ2-7; clone size: few; CDR3 protein: CASSGRPGSRLTYEQYF; CDR3 DNA: TGTGCCAGCAGCGGCCGCCCGGGCTCGCGGCTCACCTACGAGCAGTACTTC
V gene: TRBV7-9; D gene: .; J gene: TRBJ2-1; clone size: many; CDR3 protein: CASSLALGPRGEQFF; CDR3 DNA: TGTGCCAGCAGCTTAGCGCTTGGGCCCCGGGGTGAGCAGTTCTTC
V gene: TRBV10-3; D gene: TRBD1; J gene: TRBJ2-5; clone size: .; CDR3 protein: CAISKSQGAGETQYF; CDR3 DNA: TGTGCCATCAGTAAATCACAGGGGGCAGGGGAGACCCAGTACTTC
V gene: TRBV27; D gene: TRBD2; J gene: TRBJ2-7; clone size: .; CDR3 protein: CASRVAGGSYEQYF; CDR3 DNA: TGTGCCAGCAGAGTAGCGGGGGGGTCCTACGAGCAGTACTTC
V gene: TRBV3-1; D gene: .; J gene: TRBJ2-5; clone size: .; CDR3 protein: CASSQDVSGRGETQYF; CDR3 DNA: TGTGCCAGCAGCCAAGATGTGTCCGGGAGAGGAGAGACCCAGTACTTC
V gene: TRBV20-1; D gene: TRBD2; J gene: TRBJ2-2; clone size: few; CDR3 protein: CSAPIAGGLTGELFF; CDR3 DNA: TGCAGTGCCCCTATAGCGGGGGGCCTCACCGGGGAGCTGTTTTTT
V gene: TRBV6-5; D gene: .; J gene: TRBJ1-2; clone size: few; CDR3 protein: CASSQGLALGYTF; CDR3 DNA: TGTGCCAGCAGCCAAGGACTGGCCCTTGGCTACACCTTC
V gene: TRBV25-1; D gene: TRBD1; J gene: TRBJ2-2; clone size: many; CDR3 protein: CASSSRQGAAGELFF; CDR3 DNA: TGTGCCAGCAGTTCTCGACAGGGGGCTGCGGGGGAGCTGTTTTTT
V gene: TRBV28; D gene: TRBD2; J gene: TRBJ2-5; clone size: few; CDR3 protein: CASSFWSSGEKETQYF; CDR3 DNA: TGTGCCAGCAGTTTCTGGTCCAGCGGGGAAAAAGAGACCCAGTACTTC
V gene: TRBV28; D gene: .; J gene: TRBJ1-2; clone size: many; CDR3 protein: CASSPRVNYGYTF; CDR3 DNA: TGTGCCAGCAGCCCAAGGGTCAACTATGGCTACACCTTC
V gene: TRBV5-6; D gene: .; J gene: TRBJ2-5; clone size: few; CDR3 protein: CASSLAQGTETQYF; CDR3 DNA: TGTGCCAGCAGCTTGGCCCAGGGGACGGAGACCCAGTACTTC
V gene: TRBV6-1; D gene: TRBD1; J gene: TRBJ2-7; clone size: .; CDR3 protein: CASSERQGAGYEQYF; CDR3 DNA: TGTGCCAGCAGTGAACGACAGGGGGCTGGGTACGAGCAGTACTTC
V gene: TRBV19; D gene: .; J gene: TRBJ2-5; clone size: .; CDR3 protein: CASKERETQYF; CDR3 DNA: TGTGCCAGTAAGGAACGAGAGACCCAGTACTTC